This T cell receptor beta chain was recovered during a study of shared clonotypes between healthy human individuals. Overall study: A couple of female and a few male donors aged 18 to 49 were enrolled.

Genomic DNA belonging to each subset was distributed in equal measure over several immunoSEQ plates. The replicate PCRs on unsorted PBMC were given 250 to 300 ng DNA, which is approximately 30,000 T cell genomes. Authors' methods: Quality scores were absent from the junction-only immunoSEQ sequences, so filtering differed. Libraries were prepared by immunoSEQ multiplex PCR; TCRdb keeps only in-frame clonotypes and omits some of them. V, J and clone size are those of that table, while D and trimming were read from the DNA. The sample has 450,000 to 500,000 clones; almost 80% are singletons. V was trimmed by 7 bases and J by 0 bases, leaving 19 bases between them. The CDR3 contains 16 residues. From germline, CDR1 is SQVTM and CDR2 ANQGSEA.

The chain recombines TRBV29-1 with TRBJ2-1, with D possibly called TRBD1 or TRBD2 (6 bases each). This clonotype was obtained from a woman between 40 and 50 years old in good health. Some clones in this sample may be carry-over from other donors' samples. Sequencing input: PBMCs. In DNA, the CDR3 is TGCAGCGGAACCGCTCCCGGGGGCCGCTCCTACAATGAGCAGTTCTTC. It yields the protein CSGTAPGGRSYNEQFF.